A selection of T cell receptor beta chains follows, all from one sample in a study of T cell repertoires in cytomegalovirus infection. These receptors' targets are unknown. TCRdb recomputed calls from the reads with MiXCR, one row per CDR3 protein. The sample carries 900,000 to 950,000 distinct CDR3 sequences, roughly 31% recorded once. The specimen was cultured CD8+ T cells from PBMCs, collected from culture after CMV antigen stimulation. Receptors were obtained from a human donor in good health (CMV status not recorded). Some clones in this sample may be carry-over from other donors' samples. Both conserved end residues are part of each CDR3. Each record gives: clone size, CDR3 length, J gene, V gene, D gene, CDR3 DNA, CDR3 protein. D genes are given only for firm matches. Part of the rows lack a size; the others show once, few, many or a class for expanded clones.

.	14	TRBJ1-6	TRBV27	.	TGTGCCAACAGTATTGGGGGAAATAATTCACCCCTCCACTTT	CANSIGGNNSPLHF
many	14	TRBJ1-1	TRBV11-3	.	TGTGCCAGCAGCAAGGGACCGATGAACACTGAAGCTTTCTTT	CASSKGPMNTEAFF
.	16	TRBJ2-7	TRBV27	.	TGTGCCAGCAGTTTATCCATGGGGGCATTCCACTACGAGCAGTACTTC	CASSLSMGAFHYEQYF
few	14	TRBJ2-1	TRBV2	TRBD1	TGTGCCAGCAGCGCCACGACAGGGGTTGATGAGCAGTTCTTC	CASSATTGVDEQFF
once	18	TRBJ2-4	TRBV2	.	TGTGCCAGCAGTGAAGCGCTTAGGACAGTACTAGCCAAAAACATTCAGTACTTC	CASSEALRTVLAKNIQYF
.	15	TRBJ1-3	TRBV4-1	.	TGCGCCAGCAGCCAAGATAGGGAATCTGGAAACACCATATATTTT	CASSQDRESGNTIYF
few	14	TRBJ1-2	TRBV7-2	.	TGTGCCAGCAGCCCCATAACAGCTAACTATGGCTACACCTTC	CASSPITANYGYTF
.	14	TRBJ2-5	TRBV20-1	.	TGCAGTGCCTCCCCGGACAGAGCTCAAGAGACCCAGTACTTC	CSASPDRAQETQYF
.	14	TRBJ2-7	TRBV20-1	TRBD1	TGCAGTGCTACAACGGGGACAGTGAGGTACGAGCAGTACTTC	CSATTGTVRYEQYF
few	17	TRBJ2-5	TRBV9	TRBD2	TGTGCCAGCAGCGCTAGGGGTAGCGGGGGTGAACAAGAGACCCAGTACTTC	CASSARGSGGEQETQYF
few	16	TRBJ1-1	TRBV11-3	TRBD1	TGTGCCAGCAGCTTAAGGGGAACAGGGGGAGACACTGAAGCTTTCTTT	CASSLRGTGGDTEAFF
.	15	TRBJ2-1	TRBV7-6	.	TGTGCCAGCAGCTTATTTGGGGGTACCTACGATGAGCAGTTCTTC	CASSLFGGTYDEQFF
.	15	TRBJ2-2	TRBV11-3	.	TGTGCCAGCAGCTTATTAGGGACGAACACCGGGGAGCTGTTTTTT	CASSLLGTNTGELFF
few	13	TRBJ1-3	TRBV6-4	.	TGTGCCAGCAGGGGTAACTCTGGAAACACCATATATTTT	CASRGNSGNTIYF
.	15	TRBJ2-2	TRBV5-4	TRBD1	TGTGCCAGCAGCTCGACAGGGGTTTACACCGGGGAGCTGTTTTTT	CASSSTGVYTGELFF
many	15	TRBJ2-1	TRBV7-2	TRBD2	TGTGCCAGCAGCCCCACTAGCGGCTCCTACAATGAGCAGTTCTTC	CASSPTSGSYNEQFF
few	14	TRBJ2-3	TRBV4-3	.	TGCGCCAGCAGCTCAGGGTCCTTCACAGATACGCAGTATTTT	CASSSGSFTDTQYF
.	14	TRBJ2-3	TRBV6-1	.	TGTGCCAGCAAGAGAGGCGGGGATGAAGATACGCAGTATTTT	CASKRGGDEDTQYF
.	14	TRBJ1-1	TRBV27	TRBD1	TGTGCCAGCCGTGATTCAGGGGGCAGGACTGAAGCTTTCTTT	CASRDSGGRTEAFF
.	17	TRBJ2-3	TRBV9	TRBD2	TGTGCCAGCAGTGCTCGCGGGGACGGGGGGAGCACAGATACGCAGTATTTT	CASSARGDGGSTDTQYF
once	18	TRBJ2-1	TRBV19	.	TGTGCCAGTAGTCCGTCTGGGGTCCCATCGCGTCTCTACAATGAGCAGTTCTTC	CASSPSGVPSRLYNEQFF
few	16	TRBJ2-1	TRBV14	.	TGTGCCAGCAGCCAAGATCGGGGGACCCCCGTCAGGGAGCAGTTCTTC	CASSQDRGTPVREQFF